What follows are 18 T cell receptor beta chains derived from one specimen sequenced in a study of blood T cell repertoires in COVID-19. The repertoire was sequenced with immunoSEQ multiplex PCR; TCRdb's copy has only in-frame clones and lacks some. The profile covers about 370,000 clones, with 87% appearing a single time and 8% to 13% taken by the ten largest. The sequencing input was peripheral blood. The origin of the receptors is a woman aged 30 to 39 with COVID-19, enrolled during active disease.

This clone has just one count. V usage is TRBV14 and J usage is TRBJ2-1; perhaps TRBD2 as D (6 bases). V was pared by 7 bases and J by 2 bases, with 18 bases between. The CDR3 runs to 16 residues. Germline V gene sequence: CDR1 SGHDN, CDR2 FVKESK. The CDR3, as DNA: TGTGCCAGCACTGACGGAGGGCCCTTCCCCTACAATGAGCAGTTCTTC. Its translation is CASTDGGPFPYNEQFF.

This chain connects TRBV5-1 to TRBJ2-1; D is possibly TRBD2 (6 bases). Germline V gene data show CDR1 as SGHRS and CDR2 as YFSETQ. V was clipped by 4 bases and J by 1 base, with 12 bases between them. The CDR3 loop spans 15 amino acids. The CDR3 bases are TGCGCCAGCAGCGAAATAGCGGAATCCTACAATGAGCAGTTCTTC. This gives the protein CASSEIAESYNEQFF. Based on the CDR3 plus reference TRBV5-1 and TRBJ2-1, the full variable domain is KAGVTQTPRYLIKTRGQQVTLSCSPISGHRSVSWYQQTPGQGLQFLFEYFSETQRNKGNFPGRFSGRQFSNSRSEMNVSTLELGDSALYLCASSEIAESYNEQFFGPGTRLTVL.

As for this clone: Other nucleotide sequences in the sample specify the same CDR3. The chain has TRBV5-1 and TRBJ1-1; D is unresolved. V lost 0 bases, J lost 0 bases, and 6 bases lay in between. Germline V gene lookup returns CDR1 SGHRS and CDR2 YFSETQ. The CDR3 sequence is 14 residues long. CDR3 sequence: CASSLGQVNTEAFF. CDR3 sequence (DNA): TGCGCCAGCAGCTTGGGGCAGGTGAACACTGAAGCTTTCTTT.

The V and J genes are TRBV29-1 and TRBJ2-3; the D is unclear. Germline V gives CDR1 SQVTM, CDR2 ANQGSEA. Trimming took 3 bases from V and 6 from J, leaving 13 bases between them. The CDR3 is 13 amino acids. CDR3: CSVEPSTRDTQYF. CDR3 sequence (DNA): TGCAGCGTTGAGCCATCCACCCGGGATACGCAGTATTTT.

This rearrangement joins TRBV27 to TRBJ1-4; D unresolved. Germline values: CDR1 MNHEY, CDR2 SMNVEV (reference sequence). V dropped 7 bases and J dropped 1 base, with 16 bases sitting between them. The CDR3 spans 16 residues. CDR3 nucleotide sequence: TGTGCCAGCACCAGTTTCTTACGGGGAACTAATGAAAAACTGTTTTTT. As protein: CASTSFLRGTNEKLFF.

The rearrangement uses TRBV4-1 and TRBJ2-6; 11 positions match TRBD1. Germline V CDR1 and CDR2: MGHRA, YSYEKL. The junction had 8 bases not matched to a gene; V was cut back by 4 bases and J by 3 bases. The CDR3 runs to 18 residues. CDR3 amino acids: CASSLFGTGGSGANVLTF. The CDR3 DNA reads TGCGCCAGCAGCCTTTTCGGGACAGGGGGTAGTGGGGCCAACGTCCTGACTTTC.

The chain recombines TRBV7-9 with TRBJ1-6, with D tentatively TRBD1 (6 bases). There are 17 residues in the CDR3. Trimming shortened V by 5 bases and J by 5 bases, and 19 bases separated the two germline ends. CDR1 is SEHNR and CDR2 is FQNEAQ in the germline V gene (reference sequence). The CDR3 sequence is CASSPGGRGTDNSPLHF. The CDR3 DNA is TGTGCCAGCAGCCCAGGAGGCAGGGGTACTGATAATTCACCCCTCCACTTT.

This clone has only one observation. Other DNA sequences in the sample encode the same CDR3. The chain links TRBV2 to TRBJ2-5; TRBD2 aligns across 7 bases. The CDR3 sequence is 13 residues long. The ends lost 6 bases at V and 2 bases at J; junction bases unmatched: 3. Looked up from germline, CDR1 is SNHLY and CDR2 is FYNNEI. The CDR3 DNA follows: TGTGCCAGCAGACGACTAGCTCAAGAGACCCAGTACTTC. Amino acid sequence: CASRRLAQETQYF.

The CDR3: CASSLGVGSDEKLFF. DNA for the CDR3: TGTGCCAGCAGCTTGGGTGTGGGCTCGGATGAAAAACTGTTTTTT. The rearrangement links TRBV5-6 to TRBJ1-4; D call uncertain. In germline, CDR1 is SGHDT, CDR2 YYEEEE. Trimming cost V 0 bases and J 6 bases, with 12 bases left between them. The CDR3 sequence is 15 residues long. The entire variable domain, with the rest obtained from reference TRBV5-6 and TRBJ1-4, is as follows: DAGVTQSPTHLIKTRGQQVTLRCSPKSGHDTVSWYQQALGQGPQFIFQYYEEEERQRGNFPDRFSGHQFPNYSSELNVNALLLGDSALYLCASSLGVGSDEKLFFGSGTQLSVL.

The rearrangement links TRBV6-6 to TRBJ2-7; D perhaps matches TRBD1 (5 bases). Between the trimmed V and J ends, which lost 0 bases and 3 bases, there was a span of 12 bases. The CDR3 sequence is 15 residues long. The germline V gene encodes CDR1 MNHNY and CDR2 SVGAGI (reference sequence). The CDR3: CASSYSARVNYEQYF. CDR3 nucleotide sequence: TGTGCCAGCAGTTACTCGGCCAGGGTAAACTACGAGCAGTACTTC.

To note about this clone: An end of the junction differs from the germline gene, which may be a read error. This chain links TRBV18 with TRBJ1-3; 7 nucleotides agree with TRBD1. Germline values: CDR1 KGHSH, CDR2 LQKENI. The CDR3 totals 17 residues. The CDR3 loop is CASSPRPQGTLGDTIYF. The CDR3 region has the DNA TGTGCCAGCTCACCACGGCCACAGGGGACCCTTGGAGACACCATATATTTT.

The V gene is TRBV4-2, the J gene TRBJ2-1; 8 nucleotides line up with TRBD2. V shed 0 bases, J shed 4 bases, and the junction held 2 bases outside the gene matches. This CDR3 contains 15 residues. CDR1 is LGHNA, CDR2 YNFKEQ, per germline. The CDR3 region is CASSQDPSGYNEQFF. The CDR3 DNA is TGTGCCAGCAGCCAAGATCCTAGCGGGTACAATGAGCAGTTCTTC.

The genes are TRBV9 and TRBJ2-7; 11 positions agree with TRBD1. This CDR3 has 15 residues. Germline CDR1 SGDLS, CDR2 YYNGEE. Unmatched junction bases numbered 5, after V lost 4 bases and J lost 2 bases. The CDR3 protein is CASSPRGQGAYEQYF. The CDR3 DNA reads TGTGCCAGCAGCCCCAGGGGACAGGGGGCCTACGAGCAGTACTTC.

The rearrangement links TRBV7-9 to TRBJ1-4, with 8 bases matching TRBD1. The CDR3 has 18 residues. Germline V gene sequence: CDR1 SEHNR, CDR2 FQNEAQ (reference sequence). Trimming took 5 bases from V and 0 from J; bases not matched to a gene: 11. The CDR3 here is CASSTGQGSLATNEKLFF. In DNA, the CDR3 is TGTGCCAGCAGCACCGGACAGGGAAGCCTTGCAACTAATGAAAAACTGTTTTTT. Looking up the rest from reference TRBV7-9 and TRBJ1-4 gives the full variable domain: DTGVSQNPRHKITKRGQNVTFRCDPISEHNRLYWYRQTLGQGPEFLTYFQNEAQLEKSRLLSDRFSAERPKGSFSTLEIQRTEQGDSAMYLCASSTGQGSLATNEKLFFGSGTQLSVL.

The rearrangement joins TRBV27 to TRBJ1-1; perhaps TRBD1 as D (6 bases). Germline CDR1 MNHEY, CDR2 SMNVEV (reference sequence). The CDR3 runs to 13 residues. Deletions cut 5 bases from V and 5 bases from J, with 12 bases between. The CDR3 reads CASSINRATEAFF. For the CDR3, the DNA is TGTGCCAGCAGTATTAACAGGGCGACTGAAGCTTTCTTT.

This clone was detected only a few times. The chain links TRBV4-1 to TRBJ1-5, with 9 bases identical to TRBD1. Germline V gives CDR1 MGHRA, CDR2 YSYEKL. The CDR3 has 14 residues. V lost 8 bases and J lost 7; bases outside the gene matches: 9. Written as DNA, the CDR3 is TGCGCCAGCGGACGAGACAGGGGGGAGCAGCCCCAGCATTTT. Amino acid sequence: CASGRDRGEQPQHF.

The chain joins TRBV28 to TRBJ1-2; the D gene is possibly TRBD1 (6 bases). Germline V CDR1 and CDR2: MDHEN, SYDVKM. The germline V and J ends were trimmed by 6 bases and 4 bases, with 21 bases remaining between them. The CDR3 has 16 amino acids. The CDR3 loop reads CASRYGDGGARYGYTF. The CDR3 region has the DNA TGTGCCAGCAGATACGGGGACGGGGGGGCACGCTATGGCTACACCTTC.

This sequence joins TRBV28 and TRBJ1-4; no definite D call. The ends were cut back, 5 bases at V and 0 bases at J, with 10 bases in the middle. The germline gives CDR1 MDHEN, CDR2 SYDVKM. There are 15 residues in the CDR3. CDR3: CASSRSGATNEKLFF. The CDR3 nucleotides are TGTGCCAGCAGTAGGTCAGGCGCAACTAATGAAAAACTGTTTTTT.